What follows is one TCR beta chain and its context. The assay was immunoSEQ multiplex PCR, and TCRdb's table has in-frame clones only and misses some. Found here are approximately 18,000 clones, less than 70% of them singletons; the top ten hold about 12%. This entry belongs to a study of radiation and T cells in renal cell carcinoma. Germline lookup yields CDR1 MDHEN and CDR2 SYDVKM. V lost 4 bases and J lost 7, with 17 bases in between. The CDR3 runs to 15 residues. Noted treatment: 15 Gy SBRT to primary tumor, nephrectomy 4 weeks later. Nephrectomy followed 15 Gy stereotactic body radiation by 4 weeks.

The chain carries TRBV28 and TRBJ1-5, with a possible D match to TRBD1 (6 bases). This sequence was found in a woman aged 65 to 85 with renal cell carcinoma. Sequencing used tumor tissue, obtained from a patient whose treatment included radiotherapy and nephrectomy. The CDR3 bases are TGTGCCAGCAGTTGGGGGAGGGGGTTCAGGCAGCCCCAGCATTTT. Protein sequence: CASSWGRGFRQPQHF.